The next 10 T cell receptor beta chains were all read from a single sample in a study of T cell responses to AZD1222 COVID-19 vaccine. Assay: immunoSEQ multiplex PCR; the TCRdb copy retains only in-frame clones and omits some. Of roughly 70,000 clones in the sample, more than 70% are singletons; the top ten hold more than 4%. The source was peripheral blood, collected 28 days after the second dose of the MenACWY control vaccine. The receptors stem from an adult who received the MenACWY meningococcal vaccine as a control.

The J gene is TRBJ1-1, the V gene TRBV4-1; D is perhaps TRBD1 (5 bases). The V end was cut by 3 bases, the J end by 2 bases, with 13 bases between. Looked up from germline, CDR1 is MGHRA and CDR2 is YSYEKL. This CDR3 is 15 amino acids long. For the CDR3, the DNA is TGCGCCAGCAGCCACTACCGGGGGGTAAACACTGAAGCTTTCTTT. The encoded protein is CASSHYRGVNTEAFF.

This clone has just a few counts. The chain recombines TRBV5-1 with TRBJ2-5; 10 nucleotides agree with TRBD2. Germline V gives CDR1 SGHRS, CDR2 YFSETQ. Trimming removed 4 bases from V and 1 base from J; junction bases left unmatched: 4. This CDR3 has 15 amino acids. This CDR3 is CASSLGLAAQETQYF. The CDR3 region has the DNA TGCGCCAGCAGCCTAGGACTAGCGGCCCAAGAGACCCAGTACTTC.

V and J are TRBV28 and TRBJ1-2, with D perhaps TRBD1 (5 bases). Trimming removed 5 bases at V and 1 base at J, with 11 bases between. This CDR3 region has 14 residues. Per germline, CDR1 MDHEN and CDR2 SYDVKM. The chain's CDR3 is CASSTGGDNYGYTF. CDR3 in DNA: TGTGCCAGCAGTACCGGGGGGGATAACTATGGCTACACCTTC.

This clone was picked up one time. The CDR3 spells CASSFRVGTIYF. The DNA for the CDR3 is TGTGCCAGCAGTTTCCGGGTCGGCACCATATATTTT. V is TRBV28 and J is TRBJ1-3; D uncertain. Looked up from germline, CDR1 is MDHEN and CDR2 is SYDVKM. This CDR3 comprises 12 residues. V lost 3 bases and J lost 9, with 9 bases in between.

The V and J genes are TRBV10-3 and TRBJ1-3; D ambiguous. The CDR3 runs to 12 residues. The V end was cut by 9 bases, the J end by 4 bases, with 10 bases between. The germline gives CDR1 ENHRY, CDR2 SYGVKD. The chain's CDR3 is CAIETGGNTIYF. CDR3 coding DNA: TGTGCCATTGAGACGGGCGGAAACACCATATATTTT.

The chain links TRBV2 to TRBJ1-2; D is undetermined. Trimming took off 0 bases at V and 7 bases at J, with 6 bases between the two ends. Germline V gene data show CDR1 as SNHLY and CDR2 as FYNNEI. This CDR3 spans 12 amino acids. CDR3 amino acids: CASSEALIGYTF. CDR3 coding DNA: TGTGCCAGCAGTGAAGCACTAATTGGCTACACCTTC.

The J gene is TRBJ2-7, the V gene TRBV2; possible D gene TRBD2, 6 bases. Germline assignment: CDR1 SNHLY and CDR2 FYNNEI. CDR3 length equals 15 residues. Trimming stripped 3 bases from V and 5 bases from J, with 17 bases between. The CDR3: CASSEATRGVHEQYF. For the CDR3, the DNA is TGTGCCAGCAGTGAGGCGACTAGAGGGGTCCACGAGCAGTACTTC.

As regards this clone: This same CDR3 is encoded by further DNA sequences in the sample. The V gene is TRBV7-8, the J gene TRBJ2-2; D gene unclear. V lost 5 bases and J lost 5, with 9 bases in between. Germline V gene data show CDR1 as SGHVS and CDR2 as FQNEAQ. There are 13 residues in the CDR3. For the CDR3, the DNA is TGTGCCAGCAGCCTAGGGCGTACCGGGGAGCTGTTTTTT. It yields the protein CASSLGRTGELFF.

The rearrangement joins TRBV4-3 to TRBJ2-1, with 12 bases fitting TRBD2. The CDR3 extends over 16 amino acids. Germline-derived CDR1 and CDR2 are LGHNA and YSLEER. The junction had 3 bases not matched to a gene; V was cut back by 1 base and J by 5 bases. This CDR3 reads CASSQGTSGTHNEQFF. The CDR3, as DNA: TGCGCCAGCAGCCAAGGGACTAGCGGGACTCACAATGAGCAGTTCTTC.

The chain has TRBV7-9 and TRBJ1-3, with 7 nucleotides matching TRBD1. CDR1 is SEHNR, CDR2 FQNEAQ, per germline (reference sequence). J gave up 0 bases and V 1 base, and 6 bases lay outside the gene matches. The CDR3 is 17 residues long. In DNA form, the CDR3 reads TGTGCCAGCAGCTTAGGCGGCAGGGGGAGCTCTGGAAACACCATATATTTT. Protein product: CASSLGGRGSSGNTIYF. The entire variable domain, with the rest obtained from reference TRBV7-9 and TRBJ1-3, is as follows: DTGVSQNPRHKITKRGQNVTFRCDPISEHNRLYWYRQTLGQGPEFLTYFQNEAQLEKSRLLSDRFSAERPKGSFSTLEIQRTEQGDSAMYLCASSLGGRGSSGNTIYFGEGSWLTVV.